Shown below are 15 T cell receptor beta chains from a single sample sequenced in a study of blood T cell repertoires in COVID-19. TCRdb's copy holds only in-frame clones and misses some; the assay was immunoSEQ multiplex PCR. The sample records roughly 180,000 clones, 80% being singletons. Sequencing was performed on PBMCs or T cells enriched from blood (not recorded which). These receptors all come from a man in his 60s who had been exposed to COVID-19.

The CDR3 sequence: CASSDSSGADTQYF. CDR3 coding DNA: TGTGCCAGCAGTGATTCCTCGGGGGCAGATACGCAGTATTTT. This sequence joins TRBV6-4 and TRBJ2-3; TRBD2 is a possible D gene (6 bases). The germline V and J ends were trimmed by 3 bases and 4 bases, with 11 bases remaining between them. The CDR3 spans 14 residues. The germline V gene encodes CDR1 MRHNA and CDR2 SNTAGT.

The CDR3 reads CAILRLASGEQYF. For the CDR3, the DNA is TGTGCCATTCTCCGACTAGCTTCCGGCGAGCAGTACTTC. The chain employs TRBV12-3 or TRBV12-4 and TRBJ2-7; 7 bases fit TRBD2. This CDR3 has 13 residues. Trimming took 10 bases from V and 6 from J; bases not matched to a gene: 12.

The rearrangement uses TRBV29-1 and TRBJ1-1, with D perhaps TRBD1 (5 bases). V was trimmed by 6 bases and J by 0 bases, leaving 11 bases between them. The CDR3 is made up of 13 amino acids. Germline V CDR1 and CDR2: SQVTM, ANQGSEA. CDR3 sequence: CSVNGGMNTEAFF. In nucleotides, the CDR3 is TGCAGCGTCAACGGGGGTATGAACACTGAAGCTTTCTTT.

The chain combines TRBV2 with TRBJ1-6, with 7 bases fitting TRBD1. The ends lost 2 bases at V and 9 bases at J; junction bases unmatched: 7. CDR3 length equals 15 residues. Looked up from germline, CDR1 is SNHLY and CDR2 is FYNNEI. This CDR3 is CASSEQGQSGSPLHF. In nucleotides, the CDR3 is TGTGCCAGCAGTGAACAGGGACAGTCAGGTTCACCCCTCCACTTT.

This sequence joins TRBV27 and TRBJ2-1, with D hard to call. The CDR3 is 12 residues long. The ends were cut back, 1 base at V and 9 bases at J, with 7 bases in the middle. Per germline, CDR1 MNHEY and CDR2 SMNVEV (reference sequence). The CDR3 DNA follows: TGTGCCAGCAGTTTATTTGGCTCTGAGCAGTTCTTC. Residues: CASSLFGSEQFF.

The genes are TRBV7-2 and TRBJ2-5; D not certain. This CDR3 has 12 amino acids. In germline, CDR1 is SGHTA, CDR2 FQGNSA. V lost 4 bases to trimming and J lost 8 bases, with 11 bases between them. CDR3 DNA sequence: TGTGCCAGCAGCTACTACTTGAATACCCAGTACTTC. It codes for CASSYYLNTQYF.

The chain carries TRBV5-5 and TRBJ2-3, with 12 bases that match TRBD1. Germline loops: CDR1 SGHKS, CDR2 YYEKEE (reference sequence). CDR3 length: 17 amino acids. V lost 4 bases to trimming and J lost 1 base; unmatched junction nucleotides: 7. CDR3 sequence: CASSLFGTGGGTDTQYF. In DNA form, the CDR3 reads TGTGCCAGCAGCCTTTTCGGGACAGGGGGCGGCACAGATACGCAGTATTTT.

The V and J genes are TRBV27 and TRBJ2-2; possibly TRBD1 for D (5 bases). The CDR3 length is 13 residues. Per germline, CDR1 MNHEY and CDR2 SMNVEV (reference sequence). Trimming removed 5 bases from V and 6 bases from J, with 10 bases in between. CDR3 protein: CASSQGVAGELFF. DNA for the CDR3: TGTGCCAGCAGTCAAGGGGTTGCCGGGGAGCTGTTTTTT.

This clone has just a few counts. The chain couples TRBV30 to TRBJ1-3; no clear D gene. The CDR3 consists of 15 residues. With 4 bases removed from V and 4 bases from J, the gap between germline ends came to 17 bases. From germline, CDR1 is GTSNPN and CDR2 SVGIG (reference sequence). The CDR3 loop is CAWTAGGFTGNTIYF. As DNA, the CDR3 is TGTGCCTGGACCGCTGGAGGGTTCACGGGAAACACCATATATTTT.

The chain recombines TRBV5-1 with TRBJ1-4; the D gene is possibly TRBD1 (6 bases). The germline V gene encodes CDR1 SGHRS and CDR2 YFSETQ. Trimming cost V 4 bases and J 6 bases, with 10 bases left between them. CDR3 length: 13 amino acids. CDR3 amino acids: CASSRDTDEKLFF. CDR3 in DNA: TGCGCCAGCAGCCGGGACACAGATGAAAAACTGTTTTTT.

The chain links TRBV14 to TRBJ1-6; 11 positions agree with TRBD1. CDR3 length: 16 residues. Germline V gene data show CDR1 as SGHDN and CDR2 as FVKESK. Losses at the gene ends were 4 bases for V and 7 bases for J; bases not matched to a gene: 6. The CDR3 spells CASSLRTGGSNSPLHF. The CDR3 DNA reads TGTGCCAGCAGCCTCCGGACAGGGGGCTCAAATTCACCCCTCCACTTT.

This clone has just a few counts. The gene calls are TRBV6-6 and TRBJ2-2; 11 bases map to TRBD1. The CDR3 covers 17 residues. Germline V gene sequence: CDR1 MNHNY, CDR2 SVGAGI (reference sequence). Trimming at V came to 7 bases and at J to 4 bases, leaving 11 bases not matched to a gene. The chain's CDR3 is CASTRNTGTGGTGELFF. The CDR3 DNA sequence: TGTGCCAGCACTCGAAATACCGGGACAGGGGGCACCGGGGAGCTGTTTTTT.

The CDR3 nucleotides are TGCAGTGCTAGGCGGAATGAAAAACTGTTTTTT. The encoded protein is CSARRNEKLFF. V gene TRBV20-1 combines with J gene TRBJ1-4; D is uncertain. Trimming took 3 bases from V and 5 from J, leaving 4 bases between them. Germline-derived CDR1 and CDR2 are DFQATT and SNEGSKA (reference sequence). The CDR3 loop spans 11 amino acids.

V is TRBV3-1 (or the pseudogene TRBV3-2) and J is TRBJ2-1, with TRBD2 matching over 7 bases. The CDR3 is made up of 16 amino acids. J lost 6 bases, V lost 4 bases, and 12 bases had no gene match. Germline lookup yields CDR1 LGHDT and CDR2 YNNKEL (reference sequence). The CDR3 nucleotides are TGTGCCAGCAGCCCCCCGGCAGCGGGACCTATCAATGAGCAGTTCTTC. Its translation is CASSPPAAGPINEQFF.

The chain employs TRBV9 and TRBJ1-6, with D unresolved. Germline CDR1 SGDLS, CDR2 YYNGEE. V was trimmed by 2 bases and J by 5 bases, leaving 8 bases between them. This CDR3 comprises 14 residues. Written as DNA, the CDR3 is TGTGCCAGCAGCGTGAGGCCCGATAATTCACCCCTCCACTTT. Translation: CASSVRPDNSPLHF. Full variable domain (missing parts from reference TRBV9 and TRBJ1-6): DSGVTQTPKHLITATGQRVTLRCSPRSGDLSVYWYQQSLDQGLQFLIQYYNGEERAKGNILERFSAQQFPDLHSELNLSSLELGDSALYFCASSVRPDNSPLHFGNGTRLTVT.